The next 12 T cell receptor beta chains were all read from a single sample in a study of post-analysis software for immune sequencing data. Study-level points and caveats: Comparison of patients with controls showed four or five TRBV segments more frequent in patients, TRBV5-6, TRBV5-1 and TRBV20-1 among them.

The authors incorporated unique molecular identifiers into the TCR beta cDNA libraries. One entry per CDR3 protein, called by TCRdb with MiXCR from the PCR reads. The repertoire holds about 820,000 distinct CDR3 sequences, with about 53% as singletons. Their target antigens are unknown. The sequenced sample consisted of blood. The receptors stem from a girl aged 10 to 17 with multiple sclerosis.

The chain combines TRBV20-1 with TRBJ2-1; TRBD1 matches at 7 bases. Germline-derived CDR1 and CDR2 are DFQATT and SNEGSKA (reference sequence). The CDR3 sequence is 13 residues long. The CDR3 DNA reads as TGCAGCGCTGACAGGGCCTCCTACAATGAGCAGTTCTTC. The encoded protein is CSADRASYNEQFF.

The genes are TRBV20-1 and TRBJ1-4; 8 nucleotides match TRBD1. Germline V CDR1 and CDR2: DFQATT, SNEGSKA (reference sequence). V dropped 0 bases and J dropped 8; count of bases not matched to a gene: 8. This CDR3 is 15 amino acids long. The CDR3: CSARDPSGGGEKLFF. The CDR3 DNA reads TGCAGTGCTAGAGATCCATCAGGGGGCGGCGAAAAACTGTTTTTT.

This rearrangement joins TRBV29-1 to TRBJ2-5, with D possibly TRBD2 on 6 matching bases. The CDR3 is 12 amino acids. Trimming left V 7 bases short and J 5 bases short, with 14 bases between. The germline gives CDR1 SQVTM, CDR2 ANQGSEA. CDR3 protein: CSAAGFPETQYF. CDR3 nucleotides: TGCAGCGCCGCGGGATTTCCTGAGACCCAGTACTTC.

The chain joins TRBV7-9 to TRBJ2-7; possible D gene TRBD2, 5 bases. V dropped 3 bases and J dropped 6 bases, with 18 bases sitting between them. The CDR3 is made up of 15 amino acids. The V gene's germline CDR1 is SEHNR and CDR2 FQNEAQ (reference sequence). The CDR3 DNA is TGTGCCAGCAGCTTGATCCGGGATCTGGCGGGCGAGCAGTACTTC. Its protein product is CASSLIRDLAGEQYF.

At least ten counts were recorded for this clonotype. The chain employs TRBV4-1 and TRBJ2-7; D remains unclear. V lost 4 bases and J lost 2, with 12 bases in between. Germline V gives CDR1 MGHRA, CDR2 YSYEKL. The CDR3 is 14 residues long. The CDR3 loop reads CASSPRADPYEQYF. The CDR3, as DNA: TGCGCCAGCAGCCCCCGGGCAGACCCCTACGAGCAGTACTTC.

Here the CDR3 reads CASSTNPGLAGGLLYYEQYF. The CDR3 region has the DNA TGTGCCAGCAGCACAAATCCGGGACTAGCGGGGGGGCTCCTCTACTACGAGCAGTACTTC. The chain joins TRBV7-2 to TRBJ2-7, with TRBD2 matching over 16 bases. V trimming: 5 bases; J trimming: 3 bases; junction bases outside the gene matches: 16. The CDR3 totals 20 residues. Germline CDR1 is SGHTA and CDR2 is FQGNSA. The whole variable domain, filled in from reference TRBV7-2 and TRBJ2-7, reads GAGVSQSPSNKVTEKGKDVELRCDPISGHTALYWYRQSLGQGLEFLIYFQGNSAPDKSGLPSDRFSAERTGGSVSTLTIQRTQQEDSAVYLCASSTNPGLAGGLLYYEQYFGPGTRLTVT.

J is TRBJ2-1 and V is TRBV6-5; D unresolved. The CDR3 is 13 residues long. CDR1 and CDR2 (germline): MNHEY, SVGAGI. V was trimmed by 7 bases and J by 2 bases, leaving 9 bases between them. The CDR3 spells CASTEAAYNEQFF. CDR3 nucleotide sequence: TGTGCCAGCACAGAGGCAGCCTACAATGAGCAGTTCTTC.

The genes are TRBV20-1 and TRBJ2-4; 14 bases are a match to TRBD2. Germline trimming cut 5 bases from V and 13 bases from J; bases unmatched to any gene: 10. This CDR3 has 14 amino acids. In germline, CDR1 is DFQATT, CDR2 SNEGSKA (reference sequence). The CDR3 DNA follows: TGCAGTGCTTCGACTAGCGGGAGGGCCTGGGAGCAGTACTTC. It specifies CSASTSGRAWEQYF.

This clonotype was observed a handful of times. The rearrangement uses TRBV20-1 and TRBJ1-2; 7 bases are shared with TRBD1. The germline V gene has CDR1 DFQATT and CDR2 SNEGSKA (reference sequence). The CDR3 spans 13 residues. The trim removed 5 bases at V and 4 bases at J, leaving 7 bases unmatched. CDR3 coding DNA: TGCAGTGCTCCCGACAGGGAGGTCTATGGCTACACCTTC. Residues: CSAPDREVYGYTF.

The sample holds a few counts of this clonotype. The chain uses TRBV14 and TRBJ2-2; D not resolved. Germline CDR1 reads SGHDN; CDR2 reads FVKESK. Trimming left V 4 bases short and J 6 bases short, with 12 bases between. The CDR3 contains 14 residues. The CDR3 spells CASSRGPRSGELFF. The CDR3 DNA follows: TGTGCCAGCAGCCGTGGACCGCGGTCCGGGGAGCTGTTTTTT.

This clonotype occurred once. The V call is TRBV9, the J call TRBJ2-5; 9 bases are a match to TRBD1. The CDR3 covers 14 residues. The V and J ends lost 1 base and 4 bases, in that order; junction bases with no gene match: 2. Germline CDR1 is SGDLS and CDR2 is YYNGEE. The CDR3 is CASSVLQGAETQYF. CDR3 nucleotide sequence: TGTGCCAGCAGCGTATTACAGGGGGCAGAGACCCAGTACTTC. Variable domain in full (rest from reference TRBV9 and TRBJ2-5): DSGVTQTPKHLITATGQRVTLRCSPRSGDLSVYWYQQSLDQGLQFLIQYYNGEERAKGNILERFSAQQFPDLHSELNLSSLELGDSALYFCASSVLQGAETQYFGPGTRLLVL.

This chain links TRBV2 with TRBJ2-5; 8 bases fit TRBD1. V gave up 5 bases and J gave up 0 bases; unmatched junction bases: 11. Germline V CDR1 and CDR2: SNHLY, FYNNEI. The CDR3 loop spans 17 amino acids. This CDR3 reads CASSRDRQGTYQETQYF. In nucleotides, the CDR3 is TGTGCCAGCAGTCGTGACCGACAGGGGACTTACCAAGAGACCCAGTACTTC.